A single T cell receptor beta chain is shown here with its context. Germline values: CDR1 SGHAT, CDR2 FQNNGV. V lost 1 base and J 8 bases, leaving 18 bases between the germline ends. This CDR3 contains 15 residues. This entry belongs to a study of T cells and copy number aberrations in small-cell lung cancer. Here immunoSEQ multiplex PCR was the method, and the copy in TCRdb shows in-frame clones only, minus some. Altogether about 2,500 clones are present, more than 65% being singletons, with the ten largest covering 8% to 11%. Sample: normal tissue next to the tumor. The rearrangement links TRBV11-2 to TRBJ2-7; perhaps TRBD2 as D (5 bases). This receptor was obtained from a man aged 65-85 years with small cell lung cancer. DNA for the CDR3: TGTGCCAGCAGCTTAGGCGGGCTGGGTGAGACGAAGCAGTACTTC. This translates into CASSLGGLGETKQYF.